This TCR beta chain was captured in a study of T cell responses to AZD1222 COVID-19 vaccine. Study outcomes and limitations: Baseline seropositivity occurred in only six AZD1222 recipients. Two AZD1222 administrations were followed by greater Spike-specific TCR breadth and depth. The reported proportion of spike-specific TCRs targeting unmutated variant regions was nearly half. There were repertoire samples only from the period after the peak T cell response.

TCRdb keeps only in-frame clones here, not all; method: immunoSEQ multiplex PCR. The table has about 150,000 clones, about 90% seen once. Germline values: CDR1 LNHDA, CDR2 SQIVND (reference sequence). This CDR3 has 14 amino acids. With 6 bases removed from V and 6 bases from J, the gap between germline ends came to 18 bases. A remark on this clone: Its antigen is unknown.

The TCR originated in an adult who received the AZD1222 COVID-19 vaccine. Material: peripheral blood, obtained 28 days after the second AZD1222 dose. This chain joins TRBV19 and TRBJ2-7, with a possible D match to TRBD1 (6 bases). The CDR3 bases are TGTGCCAGTAGGGTACACAGGGAAGCCTCCGAGCAGTACTTC. Protein sequence: CASRVHREASEQYF.